The T cell receptor beta chain described here comes from a study of T cells in Graves' hyperthyroidism and ophthalmopathy. Background on the study: Peripheral blood was drawn at first diagnosis, prior to all treatment.

The CDR3 extends over 15 amino acids. V lost 5 bases, J lost 2 bases, and 14 bases lay in between. CDR1 is PRHDT and CDR2 is FYEKMQ in the germline V gene (reference sequence). Overall study findings and caveats: In validation, the model predicted ophthalmopathy. These predictions came a median roughly 6 months before onset. Researchers report that a 13 V-J model separated ophthalmopathy from stable hyperthyroidism.

It was uncontrolled infection, other autoimmune disease, pregnancy or lactation that excluded patients. Regions amplified from RNA transcripts were the TCR beta CDR3 regions. The HTBI primer set was used in a first-round RT-PCR of the TCR CDR3. MiXCR was run by TCRdb on the multiplex PCR reads, yielding one entry per CDR3 protein. The sample yields a few hundred thousand distinct CDR3 sequences, about 20% seen once. To note about this clonotype: What it recognizes is unknown.

The receptor comes from a woman in her 70s with Graves' ophthalmopathy. The chain employs TRBV13 and TRBJ2-3, with D maybe TRBD1 (5 bases). The specimen sequenced was blood. The CDR3 DNA reads as TGTGCCAGCAGCGGCGGACACAGGTCCACAGATACGCAGTATTTT. This sequence encodes CASSGGHRSTDTQYF.